This passage covers 29 T cell receptor beta chains from one sample sequenced in a study of sequential checkpoint blockade in melanoma. The treatment is: randomized to nivolumab then ipilimumab (arm A) or the reverse (arm B). Produced via immunoSEQ multiplex PCR; TCRdb's table is partial and in-frame only. Found here are tens of thousands of clones, 70% to 90% of them singletons; the top ten hold roughly 15%. The sequences come from CD8+ T cells sorted from blood (inferred from file names), collected from a patient given nivolumab and ipilimumab in sequence. These receptors all stem from a human donor with melanoma.

V usage is TRBV5-8 and J usage is TRBJ2-7; D not certain. Germline V gene sequence: CDR1 SGHTS, CDR2 YDEGEE. The CDR3 consists of 11 residues. Trimming removed 4 bases from V and 3 bases from J, with 5 bases in between. This CDR3 is CASSRDYEQYV. CDR3 in DNA: TGTGCCAGCAGCAGGGACTACGAGCAGTACGTC.

The chain recombines TRBV6-6 with TRBJ2-7, with a possible D match to TRBD1 (7 bases). The V and J ends lost 5 bases and 12 bases respectively, with 23 bases between them. The CDR3 spans 14 residues. The germline CDR1 and CDR2 sequences are MNHNY and SVGAGI (reference sequence). CDR3 sequence: CASSGGTEPRPLYF. The CDR3 region has the DNA TGTGCCAGCAGTGGCGGGACAGAACCTAGACCACTGTACTTC.

The V call is TRBV28, the J call TRBJ1-1; tentative D call: TRBD1 (5 bases). The germline gives CDR1 MDHEN, CDR2 SYDVKM. Trimming shortened V by 7 bases and J by 2 bases, and 11 bases separated the two germline ends. The CDR3 totals 13 residues. The chain's CDR3 is CASTSDRNTEAFF. The CDR3 nucleotides read TGTGCCAGCACCTCCGACAGAAACACTGAAGCTTTCTTT.

V gene TRBV6-5 combines with J gene TRBJ2-5; TRBD2 is a possible D gene (6 bases). CDR3 length equals 14 residues. Trimming left V 6 bases short and J 2 bases short, with 13 bases between. From germline, CDR1 is MNHEY and CDR2 SVGAGI. CDR3 nucleotide sequence: TGTGCCAGCAGCTTGGGACTTGCTCAAGAGACCCAGTACTTC. Its translation: CASSLGLAQETQYF.

This clone was found once. The V gene is TRBV7-9, the J gene TRBJ1-2; D is possibly TRBD1 (6 bases). Trimming shortened V by 5 bases and J by 3 bases, and 25 bases separated the two germline ends. The CDR3 sequence is 18 residues long. In germline, CDR1 is SEHNR, CDR2 FQNEAQ (reference sequence). The CDR3 nucleotides read TGTGCCAGCAGCCCTGCCGGGACACCAGAAACCTTGCACTATGGCTACACCTTC. This translates into CASSPAGTPETLHYGYTF. The full variable domain, in which reference TRBV7-9 and TRBJ1-2 provide the parts outside the CDR3, is DTGVSQNPRHKITKRGQNVTFRCDPISEHNRLYWYRQTLGQGPEFLTYFQNEAQLEKSRLLSDRFSAERPKGSFSTLEIQRTEQGDSAMYLCASSPAGTPETLHYGYTFGSGTRLTVV.

The chain couples TRBV28 to TRBJ2-7, with 8 nucleotides matching TRBD2. This CDR3 has 14 amino acids. Germline CDR1 is MDHEN and CDR2 is SYDVKM. V lost 2 bases to trimming and J lost 3 bases; unmatched junction nucleotides: 3. The CDR3 region is CASSLTAGGYEQYF. The CDR3 DNA follows: TGTGCCAGCAGTTTAACGGCGGGAGGCTACGAGCAGTACTTC.

This rearrangement joins TRBV6-1 to TRBJ2-1, with a weak D call TRBD2 (6 bases). This CDR3 is built from 20 residues. V was pared by 3 bases and J by 5 bases, with 29 bases between. Per the germline V gene, CDR1 is MNHNS and CDR2 is SASEGT. CDR3 sequence reads: CASSDRWSESGVLWDNEQFF. The DNA of the CDR3 is TGTGCCAGCAGTGACCGATGGTCGGAGTCGGGGGTCCTCTGGGACAATGAGCAGTTCTTC.

This sequence joins TRBV29-1 and TRBJ2-3, with unresolved D. Germline V gene lookup returns CDR1 SQVTM and CDR2 ANQGSEA. The CDR3 consists of 15 residues. V was pared by 1 base and J by 0 bases, with 11 bases between. CDR3 residues: CSVEGDLLSTDTQYF. In nucleotides, the CDR3 is TGCAGCGTTGAAGGAGACTTGCTCAGCACAGATACGCAGTATTTT.

This clone was seen only a few times. This rearrangement joins TRBV6-1 to TRBJ2-3; 8 nucleotides line up with TRBD2. The germline V gene has CDR1 MNHNS and CDR2 SASEGT. This CDR3 has 15 residues. The ends lost 1 base at V and 1 base at J; junction bases unmatched: 1. The CDR3 DNA sequence: TGTGCCAGCAGTGAAGAAGCGGGGGGCACAGATACGCAGTATTTT. Its protein product is CASSEEAGGTDTQYF.

This rearrangement joins TRBV5-1 to TRBJ1-2; possible D gene TRBD1, 5 bases. V lost 0 bases, J lost 10 bases, and 16 bases lay in between. This CDR3 has 14 residues. Germline V CDR1 and CDR2: SGHRS, YFSETQ. In DNA form, the CDR3 reads TGCGCCAGCAGCTTGGATGGGGCGACAGAGTTCTACACCTTC. It encodes CASSLDGATEFYTF.

The chain recombines TRBV5-5 with TRBJ1-2, with 8 bases aligning to TRBD1. With 0 bases clipped from V and 6 bases from J, the junction kept 1 base outside the gene matches. CDR1 and CDR2 (germline): SGHKS, YYEKEE (reference sequence). CDR3 length: 13 residues. The CDR3 loop reads CASSLGTGNGYTF. The CDR3 DNA follows: TGTGCCAGCAGCTTGGGGACAGGGAATGGCTACACCTTC.

The genes are TRBV9 and TRBJ1-4; a possible D gene is TRBD1 (5 bases). Deletions cut 4 bases from V and 3 bases from J, with 16 bases between. The CDR3 loop spans 16 amino acids. Germline V lookup: CDR1 SGDLS, CDR2 YYNGEE. The CDR3 DNA sequence: TGTGCCAGCAGCTCCCAGGGTGGGGGGTCTAATGAAAAACTGTTTTTT. As protein: CASSSQGGGSNEKLFF.

This rearrangement joins TRBV9 to TRBJ2-6; D may be TRBD2 (5 bases). V dropped 0 bases and J dropped 3 bases, with 10 bases sitting between them. This CDR3 comprises 16 residues. Germline V gene data show CDR1 as SGDLS and CDR2 as YYNGEE. The CDR3 DNA reads TGTGCCAGCAGCGTAGCGAGGGCGGGTGGGGCCAACGTCCTGACTTTC. Translation gives CASSVARAGGANVLTF.

The rearrangement links TRBV7-9 to TRBJ2-4, with D perhaps matching TRBD2 (6 bases). This CDR3 has 12 residues. Trimming shortened V by 3 bases and J by 7 bases, and 7 bases separated the two germline ends. The germline CDR1 and CDR2 sequences are SEHNR and FQNEAQ (reference sequence). CDR3 sequence reads: CASSFGGNIQYF. In DNA, the CDR3 is TGTGCCAGCAGCTTCGGAGGGAACATTCAGTACTTC.

The chain combines TRBV28 with TRBJ2-3; TRBD2 aligns across 9 bases. Germline V gene data show CDR1 as MDHEN and CDR2 as SYDVKM. The CDR3 sequence is 17 residues long. With 2 bases clipped from V and 0 bases from J, the junction kept 6 bases outside the gene matches. The CDR3 nucleotides read TGTGCCAGCAGTTTAGGTCTAGCGGGAATTAGCACAGATACGCAGTATTTT. Translation gives CASSLGLAGISTDTQYF.

The genes are TRBV27 and TRBJ2-1; D is perhaps TRBD1 (5 bases). CDR1 is MNHEY, CDR2 SMNVEV, per germline (reference sequence). V lost 7 bases to trimming and J lost 6 bases, with 19 bases between them. The CDR3 is made up of 15 amino acids. CDR3 sequence: CASKGGAGISNEQFF. The CDR3 bases are TGTGCCAGCAAAGGTGGGGCAGGGATATCCAATGAGCAGTTCTTC.

About this clone: An end of the junction does not agree with germline; a read error may underlie this. The chain recombines TRBV11-2 with TRBJ2-5; D remains ambiguous. The CDR3 length is 8 residues. Germline V lookup: CDR1 SGHAT, CDR2 FQNNGV. The chain's CDR3 is CASSPRDF. The DNA of the CDR3 is TGTGCCAGCAGCCCCCGTGACTTC. Based on the CDR3 plus reference TRBV11-2 and TRBJ2-5, the full variable domain is EAGVAQSPRYKIIEKRQSVAFWCNPISGHATLYWYQQILGQGPKLLIQFQNNGVVDDSQLPKDRFSAERLKGVDSTLKIQPAKLEDSAVYLCASSPRDFGPGTRLLVL.

The chain is built from TRBV5-8 and TRBJ1-2, with 9 positions matching TRBD1. CDR1 and CDR2 (germline): SGHTS, YDEGEE. V shed 4 bases, J shed 7 bases, and the junction held 11 bases outside the gene matches. CDR3 length equals 15 residues. The CDR3 coding sequence is TGTGCCAGCAGCCTGGGTTCGACAGGGGGAACTGGCTACACCTTC. Translated, it gives CASSLGSTGGTGYTF.

The table lists this clone with a few counts. This chain uses TRBV19 with TRBJ1-3; 8 bases align to TRBD1. With 6 bases clipped from V and 2 bases from J, the junction kept 3 bases outside the gene matches. This CDR3 is 14 amino acids long. Germline V lookup: CDR1 LNHDA, CDR2 SQIVND (reference sequence). Here the CDR3 reads CASSNRGTGNTIYF. CDR3 DNA sequence: TGTGCCAGTAGCAACAGGGGGACTGGAAACACCATATATTTT.

CDR3 region: CASSVGTSGSSYEQYF. The CDR3 coding sequence is TGTGCCAGCAGCGTCGGGACTAGCGGGAGCTCCTACGAGCAGTACTTC. The rearrangement joins TRBV11-1 to TRBJ2-7; 14 bases match TRBD2. The CDR3 contains 16 residues. With 5 bases clipped from V and 0 bases from J, the junction kept 3 bases outside the gene matches. The germline CDR1 and CDR2 sequences are SGHAT and FQDESV (reference sequence).

The table lists this clone with a count of one. The chain carries TRBV4-1 and TRBJ1-1, with 8 positions matching TRBD1. Unmatched junction bases numbered 5, after V lost 6 bases and J lost 2 bases. Germline V gene data show CDR1 as MGHRA and CDR2 as YSYEKL. The CDR3 consists of 14 residues. CDR3 region: CASSPTGVNTEAFF. In DNA, the CDR3 is TGCGCCAGCAGTCCGACAGGGGTCAACACTGAAGCTTTCTTT.

The chain combines TRBV7-3 with TRBJ2-3; D is unclear. Deletions cut 2 bases from V and 3 bases from J, with 15 bases between. Germline V gene data show CDR1 as SGHTA and CDR2 as FQGTGA. The CDR3 is 16 residues long. In DNA, the CDR3 is TGTGCCAGCAGCTTAGGAATGGTAGTACAGACAGATACGCAGTATTTT. Its translation: CASSLGMVVQTDTQYF.

The gene calls are TRBV19 and TRBJ1-2; 9 bases are a match to TRBD1. Germline-derived CDR1 and CDR2 are LNHDA and SQIVND (reference sequence). V lost 4 bases to trimming and J lost 4 bases; unmatched junction nucleotides: 7. The CDR3 totals 15 residues. CDR3 DNA: TGTGCCAGTAGTACCCCCGCGGACAGGGGCTATGGCTACACCTTC. Amino acids: CASSTPADRGYGYTF.

The chain has TRBV5-6 and TRBJ2-5; D gene uncertain. Trimming shortened V by 3 bases and J by 2 bases, and 11 bases separated the two germline ends. CDR1 and CDR2 from the germline V gene are SGHDT and YYEEEE. The CDR3 extends over 14 amino acids. CDR3 in amino acids: CASSYPTSQETQYF. The CDR3 DNA reads as TGTGCCAGCAGCTACCCGACATCACAAGAGACCCAGTACTTC. The full variable domain, in which reference TRBV5-6 and TRBJ2-5 provide the parts outside the CDR3, is DAGVTQSPTHLIKTRGQQVTLRCSPKSGHDTVSWYQQALGQGPQFIFQYYEEEERQRGNFPDRFSGHQFPNYSSELNVNALLLGDSALYLCASSYPTSQETQYFGPGTRLLVL.

V gene TRBV4-2 combines with J gene TRBJ2-5; TRBD2 agrees at 12 bases. The junction had 6 bases not matched to a gene; V was cut back by 2 bases and J by 5 bases. The CDR3 totals 16 residues. The germline V gene has CDR1 LGHNA and CDR2 YNFKEQ. CDR3 residues: CASSQRLAGEPETQYF. The DNA for the CDR3 is TGTGCCAGCAGCCAACGACTAGCGGGAGAGCCCGAGACCCAGTACTTC.

The chain links TRBV27 to TRBJ2-5; tentative D call: TRBD2 (6 bases). Per the germline V gene, CDR1 is MNHEY and CDR2 is SMNVEV (reference sequence). Trimming pared 7 bases from V and 13 bases from J, leaving 25 bases between. The CDR3 is 14 amino acids. CDR3 residues: CASKAYSGVLPRYF. For the CDR3, the DNA is TGTGCCAGCAAGGCCTATTCGGGAGTCCTCCCCAGGTACTTC.

The chain is built from TRBV7-2 and TRBJ2-1; D not resolved. With 5 bases removed from V and 5 bases from J, the gap between germline ends came to 7 bases. The CDR3 covers 12 residues. In germline, CDR1 is SGHTA, CDR2 FQGNSA. The CDR3 DNA reads as TGTGCCAGCAGCCCCCCAGACAATGAGCAGTTCTTC. Encoded protein: CASSPPDNEQFF.

The chain carries TRBV7-3 and TRBJ2-7; maybe TRBD1 (6 bases). Per the germline V gene, CDR1 is SGHTA and CDR2 is FQGTGA. This CDR3 has 13 residues. V gave up 5 bases and J gave up 1 base, with 9 bases separating them. CDR3 nucleotide sequence: TGTGCCAGCAGCAAAGGACAGTCCTACGAGCAGTACGTC. Protein: CASSKGQSYEQYV.

The chain couples TRBV7-8 to TRBJ1-1, with D tentatively TRBD1 (6 bases). There are 13 residues in the CDR3. Per the germline V gene, CDR1 is SGHVS and CDR2 is FQNEAQ. The V end lost 5 bases, the J end lost 3 bases, and 10 bases lay between the germline ends. The CDR3 loop is CASSPDSHTEAFF. For the CDR3, the DNA is TGTGCCAGCAGCCCGGACAGCCACACTGAAGCTTTCTTT. The entire variable domain, with the rest obtained from reference TRBV7-8 and TRBJ1-1, is as follows: GAGVSQSPRYKVAKRGQDVALRCDPISGHVSLFWYQQALGQGPEFLTYFQNEAQLDKSGLPSDRFFAERPEGSVSTLKIQRTQQEDSAVYLCASSPDSHTEAFFGQGTRLTVV.